Each of the 28 T cell receptor beta chains below was sequenced from the same sample in a study of human T cells and chemical hapten exposure. Time point meaning: pre-sensitization, week 0. The treatment denotes: therapeutic diphenylcyclopropenone sensitization with weekly scalp DPC. MiXCR, applied by TCRdb to the RACE reads, yields one record per CDR3 protein. Of roughly 260,000 distinct CDR3 sequences detected, about 9% appear once; the ten largest clones hold 2% to 3%. The specimen was whole blood, collected in connection with sensitization to the hapten diphenylcyclopropenone (DPC). These receptors were collected from a woman in her 40s with alopecia areata. Some clones in this sample may be carry-over from other donors' samples.

This clonotype was recorded many times. The chain uses TRBV20-1 and TRBJ1-6; D gene unclear. This CDR3 contains 12 residues. Germline CDR1 reads DFQATT; CDR2 reads SNEGSKA (reference sequence). V gave up 3 bases and J gave up 8 bases, with 8 bases separating them. CDR3 residues: CSARTTYSPLHF. The DNA of the CDR3 is TGCAGTGCTAGGACTACGTATTCACCCCTCCACTTT.

This chain connects TRBV6-1 to TRBJ2-1; TRBD1 agrees at 7 bases. The length of the CDR3 is 13 residues. Germline V gene sequence: CDR1 MNHNS, CDR2 SASEGT. Losses at the gene ends were 3 bases for V and 7 bases for J; bases not matched to a gene: 3. The CDR3 sequence is CASSEGQSNEQFF. CDR3 DNA: TGTGCCAGCAGTGAGGGACAGTCTAATGAGCAGTTCTTC.

This clonotype occurred a few times. The chain has TRBV5-4 and TRBJ2-1; no firm D call. Trimming pared 0 bases from V and 1 base from J, leaving 8 bases between. Germline values: CDR1 SGHNT, CDR2 YYREEE (reference sequence). This CDR3 is 15 amino acids long. Here the CDR3 reads CASSLVFQSYNEQFF. CDR3 coding DNA: TGTGCCAGCAGCTTGGTTTTCCAGTCCTACAATGAGCAGTTCTTC.

This clonotype was found a few times. The V call is TRBV7-2, the J call TRBJ2-7; 8 nucleotides match TRBD2. With 0 bases clipped from V and 2 bases from J, the junction kept 3 bases outside the gene matches. Germline V gene data show CDR1 as SGHTA and CDR2 as FQGNSA. The CDR3 runs to 15 residues. The CDR3 sequence: CASSLAAGGAYEQYF. In DNA, the CDR3 is TGTGCCAGCAGCTTAGCCGCGGGAGGAGCCTACGAGCAGTACTTC. The full variable domain, its missing parts supplied by reference TRBV7-2 and TRBJ2-7, is GAGVSQSPSNKVTEKGKDVELRCDPISGHTALYWYRQSLGQGLEFLIYFQGNSAPDKSGLPSDRFSAERTGGSVSTLTIQRTQQEDSAVYLCASSLAAGGAYEQYFGPGTRLTVT.

This clonotype appeared a few times. The rearrangement uses TRBV10-3 and TRBJ1-3; no definite D call. Trimming pared 4 bases from V and 2 bases from J, leaving 9 bases between. The CDR3 extends over 14 amino acids. Per germline, CDR1 ENHRY and CDR2 SYGVKD. The CDR3 DNA follows: TGTGCCATCAGTGGTATAATCCCTGGAAACACCATATATTTT. Translating gives CAISGIIPGNTIYF.

This clonotype has ten or more counts. The chain employs TRBV12-3 or TRBV12-4 and TRBJ1-4, with D hard to call. The CDR3 contains 15 residues. Trimming removed 6 bases from V and 8 bases from J, with 19 bases in between. The CDR3 DNA follows: TGTGCCAGCAGACCCACCATAGGAGGGAAAGAAAAACTGTTTTTT. This gives the protein CASRPTIGGKEKLFF.

The chain employs TRBV20-1 and TRBJ2-2; D might be TRBD2 (6 bases). CDR1 DFQATT and CDR2 SNEGSKA come from the germline V gene (reference sequence). V dropped 2 bases and J dropped 5 bases, with 15 bases sitting between them. The CDR3 is 15 residues long. CDR3 in amino acids: CSARKIAVQTGELFF. Here the CDR3 DNA reads TGCAGTGCTAGAAAGATAGCGGTTCAAACCGGGGAGCTGTTTTTT.

The table lists this clonotype with a few counts. J is TRBJ2-4 and V is TRBV28; 7 bases fit TRBD1. This CDR3 has 16 amino acids. CDR1 and CDR2 (germline): MDHEN, SYDVKM. J lost 8 bases, V lost 6 bases, and 16 bases had no gene match. This chain's CDR3 is CASRADTGTEGHIQYF. DNA for the CDR3: TGTGCCAGCAGAGCGGACACCGGGACAGAGGGCCACATTCAGTACTTC.

CDR3 region: CATSDPGTGGFSNQPQHF. The CDR3 DNA sequence: TGTGCCACCAGTGACCCTGGGACAGGGGGGTTTAGCAATCAGCCCCAGCATTTT. This sequence joins TRBV24-1 and TRBJ1-5, with 11 nucleotides matching TRBD1. Germline CDR1 and CDR2: KGHDR and SFDVKD. The CDR3 covers 18 residues. V gave up 4 bases and J gave up 0 bases; unmatched junction bases: 7.

V and J are TRBV5-5 and TRBJ2-5, with D unclear. The V gene's germline CDR1 is SGHKS and CDR2 YYEKEE (reference sequence). This CDR3 region has 12 residues. Deletions cut 0 bases from V and 5 bases from J, with 5 bases between. This CDR3 is CASSLDGETQYF. CDR3 bases: TGTGCCAGCAGCTTGGACGGTGAGACCCAGTACTTC.

This clonotype was picked up a small number of times. This chain connects TRBV6-1 to TRBJ2-1, with D possibly being TRBD2 (6 bases). V was cut by 4 bases and J by 12 bases, with 19 bases left in between. CDR3 size: 14 residues. Germline-derived CDR1 and CDR2 are MNHNS and SASEGT. The CDR3 bases are TGTGCCAGCAGTGTGGGATCCCCTCTCGGGGGGCAGTTCTTC. This translates into CASSVGSPLGGQFF.

This clonotype was observed many times. CDR3 DNA sequence: TGTGCTACAGGGACAGGGAACAATCAGCCCCAGCATTTT. This codes for CATGTGNNQPQHF. This rearrangement joins TRBV6-5 to TRBJ1-5, with 9 bases aligning to TRBD1. The CDR3 extends over 13 amino acids. Germline V gives CDR1 MNHEY, CDR2 SVGAGI.

V is TRBV2 and J is TRBJ2-5, with a weak D call TRBD2 (6 bases). V was trimmed by 4 bases and J by 5 bases, leaving 14 bases between them. Germline values: CDR1 SNHLY, CDR2 FYNNEI. CDR3 length equals 14 residues. CDR3 loop: CASSGDSGGETQYF. The CDR3 DNA is TGTGCCAGCAGTGGGGACTCCGGAGGGGAGACCCAGTACTTC.

This clonotype has just a few counts. V gene TRBV29-1 combines with J gene TRBJ1-2; 8 nucleotides line up with TRBD1. Trimming took 1 base from V and 8 from J; bases not matched to a gene: 3. Germline V lookup: CDR1 SQVTM, CDR2 ANQGSEA. CDR3 size: 12 residues. As DNA, the CDR3 is TGCAGCGTTGAAGCAGGGGGCAGGGGCTACACCTTC. Encoded protein: CSVEAGGRGYTF.

The V gene is TRBV7-2, the J gene TRBJ1-1; D gene ambiguous. Germline CDR1 and CDR2: SGHTA and FQGNSA. Trimming removed 5 bases from V and 4 bases from J, with 8 bases in between. There are 12 residues in the CDR3. The CDR3 DNA is TGTGCCAGCAGCCTAATCATCACTGAAGCTTTCTTT. Translated: CASSLIITEAFF.

The chain links TRBV28 to TRBJ2-7; possible D gene TRBD2, 5 bases. The CDR3 is 14 residues long. Trimming removed 1 base at V and 4 bases at J, with 11 bases between. CDR1 and CDR2 from the germline V gene are MDHEN and SYDVKM. The CDR3: CASSLSPAEYEQYF. The DNA for the CDR3 is TGTGCCAGCAGTTTATCGCCAGCGGAATACGAGCAGTACTTC.

This clonotype was found many times. This chain joins TRBV28 and TRBJ2-7; the match to TRBD1 covers 7 bases. The germline V gene has CDR1 MDHEN and CDR2 SYDVKM. With V trimmed by 6 bases and J by 13 bases, 9 bases remained unmatched. This CDR3 spans 11 amino acids. The DNA for the CDR3 is TGTGCCAGCAGGGAGACCGGGACAGCTTACTTC. It translates to CASRETGTAYF.

This clonotype was counted a few times. This chain connects TRBV7-2 to TRBJ2-5; a possible D gene is TRBD1 (6 bases). Germline CDR1 reads SGHTA; CDR2 reads FQGNSA. The ends were cut back, 4 bases at V and 2 bases at J, with 11 bases in the middle. CDR3 size: 14 residues. The CDR3 loop is CASSSIGQQETQYF. The CDR3 DNA follows: TGTGCCAGCAGCTCAATCGGACAGCAAGAGACCCAGTACTTC.

This clonotype came up a few times. This chain links TRBV7-2 with TRBJ2-2; D unclear. The CDR3 covers 17 residues. V shed 3 bases and J shed 0 bases, with 14 bases lying between them. Germline-derived CDR1 and CDR2 are SGHTA and FQGNSA. The CDR3 is CASSLVSGTSNTGELFF. The CDR3 nucleotides read TGTGCCAGCAGCTTGGTATCGGGTACATCGAACACCGGGGAGCTGTTTTTT.

This clonotype was detected only a few times. This chain connects TRBV21-1 to TRBJ2-7; the D segment call TRBD1 is taken from the table without a DNA check. TRBV21-1 constitutes a pseudogene. The CDR3 covers 16 residues. CDR3 residues: CASSKGDPGYTYEQYF. The DNA for the CDR3 is TGTGCCAGCAGCAAAGGAGACCCTGGCTATACCTACGAGCAGTACTTC.

This chain links TRBV5-1 with TRBJ2-1, with 9 bases fitting TRBD1. CDR1 SGHRS and CDR2 YFSETQ come from the germline V gene. The CDR3 spans 13 residues. The trim removed 4 bases at V and 9 bases at J, leaving 5 bases unmatched. The CDR3 loop reads CASSRDRVGEQFF. The CDR3 DNA follows: TGCGCCAGCAGCAGGGACAGGGTAGGTGAGCAGTTCTTC.

This clonotype was detected a few times. The chain combines TRBV2 with TRBJ2-3, with D uncertain. Trimming removed 5 bases from V and 1 base from J, with 13 bases in between. The CDR3 runs 15 residues. Germline V gene data show CDR1 as SNHLY and CDR2 as FYNNEI. As DNA, the CDR3 is TGTGCCAGCAGTCCCTCCGGGCTGGGCACAGATACGCAGTATTTT. It codes for CASSPSGLGTDTQYF.

This rearrangement joins TRBV28 to TRBJ2-5; TRBD2 is a possible D gene (6 bases). CDR3 length: 15 residues. CDR1 is MDHEN and CDR2 is SYDVKM in the germline V gene. Trimming removed 4 bases from V and 1 base from J, with 13 bases in between. CDR3: CASSSGGRRQETQYF. The CDR3 DNA reads TGTGCCAGCAGTTCCGGGGGACGTCGCCAAGAGACCCAGTACTTC.

This clonotype occurred many times. The chain is built from TRBV2 and TRBJ2-7; possible D gene TRBD1, 6 bases. CDR3 length: 13 residues. The ends were cut back, 8 bases at V and 3 bases at J, with 14 bases in the middle. Germline CDR1 SNHLY, CDR2 FYNNEI. The chain's CDR3 is CASAGALGYEQYF. CDR3 DNA sequence: TGTGCCAGCGCAGGGGCTCTGGGCTACGAGCAGTACTTC.

In this sample, this clonotype turned up a few times. This rearrangement joins TRBV11-2 to TRBJ2-5; TRBD2 aligns across 12 bases. This CDR3 has 17 amino acids. Germline lookup yields CDR1 SGHAT and CDR2 FQNNGV. With V trimmed by 2 bases and J by 5 bases, 9 bases remained unmatched. CDR3 DNA sequence: TGTGCCAGCAGCTTACTAGCGGGAGGGCCAGCGCTCGAGACCCAGTACTTC. Protein product: CASSLLAGGPALETQYF.

This clonotype was counted ten times or more. The V gene is TRBV27, the J gene TRBJ1-1; TRBD1 is a possible D gene (6 bases). The CDR3 length is 13 residues. V lost 6 bases and J lost 4, with 12 bases in between. Per germline, CDR1 MNHEY and CDR2 SMNVEV (reference sequence). CDR3 residues: CASRTGQLTEAFF. CDR3 nucleotide sequence: TGTGCCAGCAGAACTGGACAGCTCACTGAAGCTTTCTTT.

This clonotype has a count of ten or more. V gene TRBV6-2 or TRBV6-3 combines with J gene TRBJ2-1, with D possibly TRBD1 on 5 matching bases. CDR3 length equals 16 residues. Per the germline V gene, CDR1 is MNHEY and CDR2 is SVGEGT. Trimming removed 6 bases from V and 0 bases from J, with 15 bases in between. The CDR3 region has the DNA TGTGCCAGCAGCCGCTGGGGCGGTAGCTCCTACAATGAGCAGTTCTTC. It encodes CASSRWGGSSYNEQFF.

This clonotype appeared many times. The chain links TRBV28 to TRBJ1-1; D might be TRBD1 (6 bases). V dropped 5 bases and J dropped 6 bases, with 16 bases sitting between them. There are 14 residues in the CDR3. Germline assignment: CDR1 MDHEN and CDR2 SYDVKM. The CDR3 sequence is CASSQSPGGAEAFF. The CDR3 DNA is TGTGCCAGCAGTCAGTCCCCCGGGGGCGCTGAAGCTTTCTTT.